The subject of this entry is one TCR beta chain. Its recognized antigen is unknown. No much larger clone is present one base from it, and per-base qualities are unavailable. Participants in the prospective study were enrolled through a virtual design, were aged roughly 18 to 100 years, and lived in some 24 United States geographic areas. In the prospective study, participants were assigned to cohorts based on the clinical history participants reported in a screening survey and a study questionnaire. For ImmuneRACE Cohort 3, a participant was defined as recovered based on two consecutive negative NP/OP PCR tests, clearance by a healthcare professional, or resolution of symptoms. In the prospective study, mobile phlebotomists collected whole blood, serum and a nasopharyngeal or oropharyngeal swab from each participant. Participants in the prospective study had the option to provide additional blood draws and questionnaires over a roughly 2-month period. Prospective study blood samples were shipped either frozen or at room temperature before DNA extraction.

This record belongs to a study of blood T cell repertoires in COVID-19 (dated by TCRdb to about 2020). About the full investigation: Samples from collaborators originated in the United States, Italy and Spain and spanned both the acute and convalescent phases of COVID-19. Samples were obtained from the ongoing ImmuneRACE study (first 160 participants) and from about 1,300 subjects provided by 6 global collaborators. Sample metadata almost always included a de-identified subject ID, COVID-19 status, age in years and sex. The prospective study material was composed of cDNA or gDNA derived from T cells, B-cell-depleted T cells, or PBMCs. Deeply sampled blood TCRbeta repertoires from subjects exposed to, actively infected with, or recovered from COVID-19 were included in the dataset. Where available, HLA class I and class II types were obtained from metadata supplied by the sample provider rather than from assay-based typing. The repertoires were released in a freely available public database meant as a resource for research on the immune response to SARS-CoV-2.

The CDR3 runs 15 residues from the cysteine to the phenylalanine. The CDR3 DNA has 45 bases and is translated from base 1. The germline ends are 11 bases apart after V is trimmed by 3 bases and J by 3 bases. The germline V gene yields KGHSH for CDR1 and LQKENI for CDR2. Overall study outcomes, separate from this receptor: The amount of clinical and demographic metadata varied by source and participant and was provided uncurated.

The immunoSEQ Assay, a bias-controlled multiplex PCR, was used to amplify TCRbeta CDR3 regions from genomic DNA. The published analysis was carried out like this. The number of nucleated cells in each sample was estimated from the amplification of reference gene primers within the assay. To quantify the absolute abundance of each unique TCRbeta CDR3 rearrangement, sequence reads were collapsed and filtered. For each sample, productive Simpson clonality was calculated as the square root of Simpson's diversity index over productive rearrangements. As stored in TCRdb, this immuneACCESS dataset retains in-frame rearrangements with V and J assigned. A fraction of the clones does not appear; measured against another copy, unresolved V genes explain less than half of the discrepancy, and the remainder lacks a known reason. That table furnishes V, J and clone size, whereas the DNA furnished D and trimming. The sample table lists approximately 360,000 clones, under 85% of them with a count of one. The ten top clones hold about 5.4% of the sample.

The receptor's source is a woman aged 45 to 65 who had recovered from COVID-19. Sequencing was done on a sample of PBMCs or T cells enriched from blood (not recorded which). The chain links TRBV18 with TRBJ1-4; no D gene is confidently identified. CDR3 region: CASSPDGLANEKLFF. The nucleotide sequence is given as TGTGCCAGCTCACCCGACGGGTTGGCTAATGAAAAACTGTTTTTT.